A single sample is the source of the 15 T cell receptor beta chains below, sequenced in a study of shared clonotypes between healthy human individuals (dated by TCRdb to about 2020). The library was generated by the immunoSEQ multiplex PCR assay. TCRdb retrieved this table from immuneACCESS and kept in-frame rearrangements only. Not all clones are present; in checked studies, unresolved V genes account for under half, and no reason is known for the remainder. This sample holds approximately 2,300,000 clones; 80% to 95% were observed only once. Around 0.4% of the sample comes from the top ten. Specimen: naive CD4+ T cells from PBMCs. The cell subset or site label for this specimen denotes: CD45RA+ positively selected. Source of these receptors: a man in his late teens or twenties in good health. Some clones in this sample may be carry-over from other donors' samples.

The chain uses TRBV19 and TRBJ1-1; TRBD1 agrees at 7 bases. The CDR3 runs to 15 residues. CDR1 is LNHDA, CDR2 SQIVND, per germline (reference sequence). V gave up 1 base and J gave up 3 bases; unmatched junction bases: 5. CDR3 bases: TGTGCCAGTAGTATAGCTCCCAGGGGGGACACTGAAGCTTTCTTT. Translated: CASSIAPRGDTEAFF.

V is TRBV7-9 and J is TRBJ2-3; D remains ambiguous. CDR1 is SEHNR, CDR2 FQNEAQ, per germline (reference sequence). Trimming stripped 5 bases from V and 6 bases from J, with 12 bases between. The CDR3 spans 13 residues. The CDR3 is CASSRTTGDTQYF. The CDR3 DNA is TGTGCCAGCAGCCGTACCACCGGGGATACGCAGTATTTT.

This chain connects TRBV5-3 to TRBJ1-2; 8 bases are shared with TRBD1. TRBV5-3 is sorted into the ORF group, with uncertain function. Losses at the gene ends were 8 bases for V and 8 bases for J; bases not matched to a gene: 14. The CDR3 is 14 amino acids. CDR3 region: CASSTGQGLWGYTF. The CDR3 DNA reads TGTGCCAGCAGCACTGGACAGGGCCTGTGGGGCTACACCTTC.

This clone was seen just once. The gene calls are TRBV19 and TRBJ2-3; D unclear. The V end was cut by 5 bases, the J end by 2 bases, with 11 bases between. Per the germline V gene, CDR1 is LNHDA and CDR2 is SQIVND (reference sequence). The length of the CDR3 is 14 residues. In nucleotides, the CDR3 is TGTGCCAGTAGTGCCCTCCGGGCCACAGATACGCAGTATTTT. It is translated as CASSALRATDTQYF.

The chain combines TRBV27 with TRBJ1-2; D call uncertain. The CDR3 spans 16 residues. Trimming pared 1 base from V and 6 bases from J, leaving 18 bases between. CDR1 and CDR2 from the germline V gene are MNHEY and SMNVEV (reference sequence). DNA of the CDR3: TGTGCCAGCAGTTTATTGAGCAGAACAAGTTCCAATGGCTACACCTTC. The encoded protein is CASSLLSRTSSNGYTF.

V gene TRBV28 combines with J gene TRBJ1-2, with 7 bases aligning to TRBD1. The CDR3 runs 15 residues. The junction had 12 bases not matched to a gene; V was cut back by 8 bases and J by 3 bases. From germline, CDR1 is MDHEN and CDR2 SYDVKM. This CDR3 reads CASSQGGARYYGYTF. In DNA, the CDR3 is TGTGCCAGCTCCCAGGGGGGCGCGCGGTACTATGGCTACACCTTC.

The chain couples TRBV1 to TRBJ2-1; the D segment call TRBD2 is taken from the table without a DNA check. TRBV1 is classified as a pseudogene. The CDR3 loop spans 15 amino acids. The CDR3 here is CTRSSGLAIYNEQFF. In nucleotides, the CDR3 is TGCACCAGATCGTCGGGACTAGCCATTTACAATGAGCAGTTCTTC.

Details on this clone: Different DNA sequences within this sample yield the same CDR3. This sequence joins TRBV13 and TRBJ1-1; no firm D call. The germline V gene encodes CDR1 PRHDT and CDR2 FYEKMQ (reference sequence). V lost 6 bases, J lost 5 bases, and 7 bases lay in between. The CDR3 runs to 11 residues. CDR3 residues: CASSRGTEAFF. In DNA form, the CDR3 reads TGTGCCAGCAGTCGGGGTACTGAAGCTTTCTTT.

The chain couples TRBV7-9 to TRBJ1-3; 7 bases agree with TRBD1. Germline V gives CDR1 SEHNR, CDR2 FQNEAQ (reference sequence). With 6 bases clipped from V and 0 bases from J, the junction kept 5 bases outside the gene matches. The CDR3 consists of 15 residues. In nucleotides, the CDR3 is TGTGCCAGCAGTCTTGACAGGGACTCTGGAAACACCATATATTTT. Its protein product is CASSLDRDSGNTIYF.

This clone has a single count. The chain combines TRBV29-1 with TRBJ2-5; TRBD2 might be the D (7 bases). Germline V CDR1 and CDR2: SQVTM, ANQGSEA. V was trimmed by 3 bases and J by 4 bases, leaving 15 bases between them. The CDR3 is 14 amino acids. The CDR3 reads CSVDATGGRETQYF. DNA for the CDR3: TGCAGCGTTGACGCGACGGGGGGCCGAGAGACCCAGTACTTC.

The chain recombines TRBV6-1 with TRBJ2-7; unclear D gene. The V end lost 7 bases, the J end lost 7 bases, and 11 bases lay between the germline ends. The germline V gene encodes CDR1 MNHNS and CDR2 SASEGT. The CDR3 sequence is 11 residues long. This CDR3 is CASILGREQYF. The CDR3 DNA reads as TGTGCCAGCATTCTCGGGCGGGAGCAGTACTTC.

The chain links TRBV15 to TRBJ2-1, with D perhaps given as TRBD1 or TRBD2 (5 bases each). Germline values: CDR1 LNHNV, CDR2 YYDKDF (reference sequence). V was shortened by 3 bases and J by 8 bases, with 17 bases between the two germline ends. There are 15 residues in the CDR3. CDR3 in DNA: TGTGCCACCAGCAGGGCGAGGGGCTCCGCCGATGAGCAGTTCTTC. This encodes CATSRARGSADEQFF.

This clone was seen only a few times. This chain uses TRBV30 with TRBJ1-1; D may be TRBD1 (5 bases). The length of the CDR3 is 14 residues. Trimming removed 1 base at V and 4 bases at J, with 13 bases between. CDR1 GTSNPN and CDR2 SVGIG come from the germline V gene (reference sequence). CDR3 DNA sequence: TGTGCCTGGAGTGGCGGTCTGGGGGGCACTGAAGCTTTCTTT. Translating it yields CAWSGGLGGTEAFF.

The V and J genes are TRBV4-2 and TRBJ1-1; a weak D match, TRBD1 (5 bases). This CDR3 has 16 amino acids. From germline, CDR1 is LGHNA and CDR2 YNFKEQ. V lost 1 base and J lost 1, with 13 bases in between. CDR3 in amino acids: CASSQVVSGGNTEAFF. The CDR3 DNA follows: TGTGCCAGCAGCCAAGTGGTCTCTGGGGGGAACACTGAAGCTTTCTTT.

This chain uses TRBV7-2 with TRBJ2-2; possible D gene TRBD1, 6 bases. The CDR3 is 16 residues long. V lost 0 bases and J lost 1, with 9 bases in between. From germline, CDR1 is SGHTA and CDR2 FQGNSA. DNA for the CDR3: TGTGCCAGCAGCTTAGCTGGGACAAAGAACACCGGGGAGCTGTTTTTT. Translated, it gives CASSLAGTKNTGELFF.